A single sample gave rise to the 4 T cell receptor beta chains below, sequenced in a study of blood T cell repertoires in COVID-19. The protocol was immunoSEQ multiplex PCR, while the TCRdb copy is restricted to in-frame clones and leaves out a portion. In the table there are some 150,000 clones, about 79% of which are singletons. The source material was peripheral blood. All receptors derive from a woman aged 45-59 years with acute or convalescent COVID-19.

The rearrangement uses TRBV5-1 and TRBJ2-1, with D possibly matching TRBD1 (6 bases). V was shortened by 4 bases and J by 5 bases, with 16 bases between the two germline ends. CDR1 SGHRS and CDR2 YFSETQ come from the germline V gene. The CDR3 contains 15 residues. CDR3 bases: TGCGCCAGCAGCCCCAGACAGGTTCGGAACAATGAGCAGTTCTTC. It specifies CASSPRQVRNNEQFF.

The CDR3 here is CASTPRDFSGGYTF. The CDR3 bases are TGTGCCAGTACCCCAAGGGACTTCTCTGGTGGCTACACCTTC. The chain employs TRBV19 and TRBJ1-2; D possibly corresponds to TRBD1 (5 bases). The CDR3 loop spans 14 amino acids. CDR1 and CDR2 (germline): LNHDA, SQIVND (reference sequence). With 7 bases removed from V and 7 bases from J, the gap between germline ends came to 19 bases. The variable domain in full, completed from reference TRBV19 and TRBJ1-2, reads DGGITQSPKYLFRKEGQNVTLSCEQNLNHDAMYWYRQDPGQGLRLIYYSQIVNDFQKGDIAEGYSVSREKKESFPLTVTSAQKNPTAFYLCASTPRDFSGGYTFGSGTRLTVV.

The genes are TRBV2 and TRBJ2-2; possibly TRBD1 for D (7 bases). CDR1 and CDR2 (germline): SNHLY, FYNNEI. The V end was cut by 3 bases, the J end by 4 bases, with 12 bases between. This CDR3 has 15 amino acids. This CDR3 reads CASSDPGGPTGELFF. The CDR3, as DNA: TGTGCCAGCAGTGATCCAGGGGGGCCCACCGGGGAGCTGTTTTTT. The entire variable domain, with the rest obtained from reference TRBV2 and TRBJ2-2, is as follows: EPEVTQTPSHQVTQMGQEVILRCVPISNHLYFYWYRQILGQKVEFLVSFYNNEISEKSEIFDDQFSVERPDGSNFTLKIRSTKLEDSAMYFCASSDPGGPTGELFFGEGSRLTVL.

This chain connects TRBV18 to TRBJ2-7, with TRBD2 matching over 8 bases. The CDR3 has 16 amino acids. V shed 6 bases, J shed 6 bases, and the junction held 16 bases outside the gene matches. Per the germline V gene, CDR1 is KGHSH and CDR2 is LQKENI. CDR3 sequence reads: CASSLVAGSTAGEQYF. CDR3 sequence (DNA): TGTGCCAGCTCGCTAGTAGCGGGGTCTACTGCGGGCGAGCAGTACTTC.